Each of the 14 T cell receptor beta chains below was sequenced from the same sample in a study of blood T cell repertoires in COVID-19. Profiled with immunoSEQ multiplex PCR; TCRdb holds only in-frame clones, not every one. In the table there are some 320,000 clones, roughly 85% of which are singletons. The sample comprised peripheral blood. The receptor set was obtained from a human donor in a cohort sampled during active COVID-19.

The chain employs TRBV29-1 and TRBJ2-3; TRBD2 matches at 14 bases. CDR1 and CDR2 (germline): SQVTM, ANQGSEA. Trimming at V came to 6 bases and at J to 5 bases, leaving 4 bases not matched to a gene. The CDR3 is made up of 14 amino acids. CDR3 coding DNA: TGCAGCGTGACTAGCGGGGGGGCTGAAGATACGCAGTATTTT. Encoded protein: CSVTSGGAEDTQYF.

CDR3 DNA sequence: TGTGCCAGCAGACCGGACGGAGGGGTTGACTATGGCTACACCTTC. As protein: CASRPDGGVDYGYTF. The chain recombines TRBV7-2 with TRBJ1-2, with a weak D call TRBD1 (5 bases). CDR3 length: 15 amino acids. Trimming took 6 bases from V and 3 from J, leaving 17 bases between them. The germline V gene has CDR1 SGHTA and CDR2 FQGNSA.

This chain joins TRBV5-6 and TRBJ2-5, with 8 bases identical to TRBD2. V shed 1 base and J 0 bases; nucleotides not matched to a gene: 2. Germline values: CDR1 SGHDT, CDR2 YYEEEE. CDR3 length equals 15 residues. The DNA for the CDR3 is TGTGCCAGCAGCTTGACGGGGGGGTACCAAGAGACCCAGTACTTC. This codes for CASSLTGGYQETQYF.

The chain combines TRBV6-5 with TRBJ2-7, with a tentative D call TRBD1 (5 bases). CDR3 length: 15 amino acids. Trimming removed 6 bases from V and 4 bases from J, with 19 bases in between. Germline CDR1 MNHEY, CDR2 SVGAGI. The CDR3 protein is CASSPRIDRQYEQYF. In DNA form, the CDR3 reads TGTGCCAGCAGCCCACGAATCGACAGACAGTACGAGCAGTACTTC.

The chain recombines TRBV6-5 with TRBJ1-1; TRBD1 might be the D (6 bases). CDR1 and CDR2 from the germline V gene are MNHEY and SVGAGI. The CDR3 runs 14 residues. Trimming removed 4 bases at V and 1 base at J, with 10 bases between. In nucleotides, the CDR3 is TGTGCCAGCAGTTCCGACAGGAAGAACACTGAAGCTTTCTTT. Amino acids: CASSSDRKNTEAFF.

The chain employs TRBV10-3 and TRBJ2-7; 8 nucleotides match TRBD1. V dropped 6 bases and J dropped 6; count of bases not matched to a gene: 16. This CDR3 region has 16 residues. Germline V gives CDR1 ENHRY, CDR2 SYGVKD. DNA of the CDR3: TGTGCCATCAGGACCGTGTTTGGACAGGGAGTTTCCGAGCAGTACTTC. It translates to CAIRTVFGQGVSEQYF.

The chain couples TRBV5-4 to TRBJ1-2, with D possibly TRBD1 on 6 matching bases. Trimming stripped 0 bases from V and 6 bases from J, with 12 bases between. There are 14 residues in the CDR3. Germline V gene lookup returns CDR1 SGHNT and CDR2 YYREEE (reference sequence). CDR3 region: CASSLVGQNHGYTF. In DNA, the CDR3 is TGTGCCAGCAGCTTGGTAGGACAGAACCATGGCTACACCTTC.

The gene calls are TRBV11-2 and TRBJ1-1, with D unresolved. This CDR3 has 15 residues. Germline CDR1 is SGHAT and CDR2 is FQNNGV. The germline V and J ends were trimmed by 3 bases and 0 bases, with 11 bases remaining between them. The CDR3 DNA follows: TGTGCCAGCAGCTTGGGCAGGATAATGAACACTGAAGCTTTCTTT. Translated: CASSLGRIMNTEAFF. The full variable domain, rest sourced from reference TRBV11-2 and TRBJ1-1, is EAGVAQSPRYKIIEKRQSVAFWCNPISGHATLYWYQQILGQGPKLLIQFQNNGVVDDSQLPKDRFSAERLKGVDSTLKIQPAKLEDSAVYLCASSLGRIMNTEAFFGQGTRLTVV.

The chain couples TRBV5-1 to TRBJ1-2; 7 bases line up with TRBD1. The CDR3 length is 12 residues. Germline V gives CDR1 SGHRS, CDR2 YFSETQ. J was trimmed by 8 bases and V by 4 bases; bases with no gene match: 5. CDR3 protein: CASSPGQLGYTF. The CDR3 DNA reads TGCGCCAGCAGCCCGGGACAGTTAGGCTACACCTTC.

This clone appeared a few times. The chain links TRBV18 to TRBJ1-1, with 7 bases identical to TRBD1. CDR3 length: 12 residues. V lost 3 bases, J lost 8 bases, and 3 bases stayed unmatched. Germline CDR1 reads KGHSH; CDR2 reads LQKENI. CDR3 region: CASSPTGREAFF. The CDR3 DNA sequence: TGTGCCAGCTCACCGACAGGGCGGGAAGCTTTCTTT.

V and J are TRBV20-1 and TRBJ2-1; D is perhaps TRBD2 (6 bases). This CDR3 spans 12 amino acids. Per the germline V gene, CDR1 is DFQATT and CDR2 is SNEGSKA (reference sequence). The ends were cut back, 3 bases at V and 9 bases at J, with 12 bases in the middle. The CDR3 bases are TGCAGTGCTAGTCGGGAGCTTAGTGAGCAGTTCTTC. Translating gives CSASRELSEQFF.

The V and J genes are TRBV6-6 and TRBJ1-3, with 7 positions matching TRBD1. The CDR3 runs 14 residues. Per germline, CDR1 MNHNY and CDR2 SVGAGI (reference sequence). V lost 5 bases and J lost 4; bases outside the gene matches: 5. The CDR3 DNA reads TGTGCCAGCAGTCTCGACAGGGCCGGAAACACCATATATTTT. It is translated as CASSLDRAGNTIYF.

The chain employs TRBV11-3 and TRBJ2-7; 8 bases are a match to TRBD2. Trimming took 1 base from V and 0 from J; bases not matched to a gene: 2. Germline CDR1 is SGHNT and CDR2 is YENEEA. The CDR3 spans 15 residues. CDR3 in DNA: TGTGCCAGCAGCTTAGGACGGGGGGGCTCCTACGAGCAGTACTTC. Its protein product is CASSLGRGGSYEQYF.

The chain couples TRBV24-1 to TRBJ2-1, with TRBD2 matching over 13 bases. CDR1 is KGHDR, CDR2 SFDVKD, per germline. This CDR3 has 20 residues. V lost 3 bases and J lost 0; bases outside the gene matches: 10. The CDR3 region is CATSDNRLAGGPSSYNEQFF. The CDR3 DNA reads TGTGCCACCAGTGATAATAGACTAGCGGGGGGCCCCAGCTCCTACAATGAGCAGTTCTTC.